The subject of this entry is one T cell receptor beta chain. The data were obtained in a study of T cell changes during pregnancy in multiple sclerosis. CDR1 and CDR2 (germline): SEHNR, FQNEAQ (reference sequence). CDR3 length: 16 amino acids. Trimming shortened V by 2 bases and J by 2 bases, and 14 bases separated the two germline ends. Produced via immunoSEQ multiplex PCR; TCRdb's table is partial and in-frame only. The sample carries more than 60,000 clones, approximately 90% recorded once. The chain has TRBV7-9 and TRBJ2-3; D gene unclear. The material sequenced was peripheral blood, taken in the second trimester of pregnancy. The TCR originated in a female donor with multiple sclerosis, enrolled in a pregnancy study. CDR3 region: CASSLSGPPSTDTQYF. CDR3 nucleotides: TGTGCCAGCAGCTTAAGTGGGCCCCCCTCCACAGATACGCAGTATTTT.